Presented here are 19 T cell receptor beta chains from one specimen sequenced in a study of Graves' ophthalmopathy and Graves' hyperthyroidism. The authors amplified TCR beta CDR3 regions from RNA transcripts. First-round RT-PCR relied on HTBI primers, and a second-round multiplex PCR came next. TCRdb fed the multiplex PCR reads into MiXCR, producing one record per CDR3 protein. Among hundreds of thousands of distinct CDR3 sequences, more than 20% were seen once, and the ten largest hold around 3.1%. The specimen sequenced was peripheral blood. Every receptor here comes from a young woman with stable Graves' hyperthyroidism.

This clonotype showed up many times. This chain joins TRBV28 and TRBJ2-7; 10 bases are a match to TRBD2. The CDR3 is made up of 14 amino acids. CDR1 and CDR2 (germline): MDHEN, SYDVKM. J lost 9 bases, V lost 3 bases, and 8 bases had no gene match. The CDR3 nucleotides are TGTGCCAGCAGTTTTCTAGCGGGAGAGAAACGGCAGTACTTC. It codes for CASSFLAGEKRQYF.

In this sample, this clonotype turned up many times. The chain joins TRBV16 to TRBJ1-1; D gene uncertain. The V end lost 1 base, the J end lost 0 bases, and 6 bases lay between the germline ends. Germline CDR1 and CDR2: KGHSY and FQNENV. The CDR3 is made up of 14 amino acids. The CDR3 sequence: CASSQFGLNTEAFF. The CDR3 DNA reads TGTGCCAGCAGCCAATTTGGACTGAACACTGAAGCTTTCTTT.

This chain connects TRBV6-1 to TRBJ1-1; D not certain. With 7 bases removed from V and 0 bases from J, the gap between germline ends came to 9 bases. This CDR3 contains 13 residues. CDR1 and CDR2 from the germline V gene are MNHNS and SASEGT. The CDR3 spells CASKVSMNTEAFF. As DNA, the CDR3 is TGTGCCAGCAAGGTGTCGATGAACACTGAAGCTTTCTTT.

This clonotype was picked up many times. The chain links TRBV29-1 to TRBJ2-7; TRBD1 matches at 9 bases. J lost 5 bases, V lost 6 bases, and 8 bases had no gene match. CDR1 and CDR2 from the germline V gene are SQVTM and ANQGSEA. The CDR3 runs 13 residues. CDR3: CSVGRTGEHEQYF. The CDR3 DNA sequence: TGCAGCGTCGGCCGGACAGGGGAACACGAGCAGTACTTC.

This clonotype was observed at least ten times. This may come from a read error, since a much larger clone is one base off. The CDR3 reads CASSYSERGEQYF. The CDR3 DNA reads TGTGCCAGCAGTTACTCGGAAAGGGGCGAGCAGTACTTC. The chain uses TRBV6-2 or TRBV6-3 and TRBJ2-7, with a tentative D call TRBD1 (5 bases). This CDR3 contains 13 residues. The V and J ends lost 0 bases and 6 bases respectively, with 9 bases between them. Looked up from germline, CDR1 is MNHEY and CDR2 is SVGEGT.

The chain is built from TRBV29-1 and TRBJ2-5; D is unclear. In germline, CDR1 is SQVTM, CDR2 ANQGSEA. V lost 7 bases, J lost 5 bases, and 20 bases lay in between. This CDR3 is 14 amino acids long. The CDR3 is CSGRLALSGETQYF. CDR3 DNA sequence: TGCAGCGGCCGACTTGCTTTGTCCGGGGAGACCCAGTACTTC.

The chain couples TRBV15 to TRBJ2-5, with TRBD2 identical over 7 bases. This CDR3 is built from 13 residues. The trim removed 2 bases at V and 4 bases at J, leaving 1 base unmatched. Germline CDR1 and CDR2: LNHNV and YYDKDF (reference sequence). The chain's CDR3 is CATSRRGVETQYF. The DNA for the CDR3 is TGTGCCACCAGCAGACGGGGGGTAGAGACCCAGTACTTC.

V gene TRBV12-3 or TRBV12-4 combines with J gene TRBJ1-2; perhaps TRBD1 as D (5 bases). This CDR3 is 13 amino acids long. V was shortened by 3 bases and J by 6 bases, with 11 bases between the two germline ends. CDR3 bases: TGTGCCAGCAGTTTTTGGCAGGGAGATGGCTACACCTTC. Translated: CASSFWQGDGYTF.

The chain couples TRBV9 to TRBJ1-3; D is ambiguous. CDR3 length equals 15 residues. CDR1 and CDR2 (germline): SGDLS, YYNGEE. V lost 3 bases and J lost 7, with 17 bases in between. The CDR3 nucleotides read TGTGCCAGCAGCGGCGGACTCTATGAGGAGAACACCATATATTTT. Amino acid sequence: CASSGGLYEENTIYF. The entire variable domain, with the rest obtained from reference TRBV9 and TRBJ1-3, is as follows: DSGVTQTPKHLITATGQRVTLRCSPRSGDLSVYWYQQSLDQGLQFLIQYYNGEERAKGNILERFSAQQFPDLHSELNLSSLELGDSALYFCASSGGLYEENTIYFGEGSWLTVV.

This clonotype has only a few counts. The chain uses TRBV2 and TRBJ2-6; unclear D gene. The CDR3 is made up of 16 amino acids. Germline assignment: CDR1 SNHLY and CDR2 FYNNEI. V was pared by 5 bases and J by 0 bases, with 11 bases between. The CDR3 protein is CASSSGLASGANVLTF. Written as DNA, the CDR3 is TGTGCCAGCAGTTCAGGCCTCGCCTCTGGGGCCAACGTCCTGACTTTC.

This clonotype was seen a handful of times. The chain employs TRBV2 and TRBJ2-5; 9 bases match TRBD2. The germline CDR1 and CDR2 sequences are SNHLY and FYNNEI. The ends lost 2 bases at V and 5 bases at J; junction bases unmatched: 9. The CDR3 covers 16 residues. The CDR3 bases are TGTGCCAGCAGTGAAAACCGTTTAAGCGGGAGGGAGACCCAGTACTTC. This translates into CASSENRLSGRETQYF.

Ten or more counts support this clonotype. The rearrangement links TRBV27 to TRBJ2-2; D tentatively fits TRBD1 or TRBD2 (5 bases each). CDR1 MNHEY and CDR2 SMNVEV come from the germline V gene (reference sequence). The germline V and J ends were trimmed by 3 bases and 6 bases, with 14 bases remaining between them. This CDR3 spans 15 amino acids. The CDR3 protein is CASSLGPPVPGELFF. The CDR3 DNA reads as TGTGCCAGCAGTTTGGGACCTCCCGTCCCCGGGGAGCTGTTTTTT.

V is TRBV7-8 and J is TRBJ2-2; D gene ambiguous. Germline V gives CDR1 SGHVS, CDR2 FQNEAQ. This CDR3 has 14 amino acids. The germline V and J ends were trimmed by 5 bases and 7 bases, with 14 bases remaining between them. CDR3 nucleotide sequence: TGTGCCAGCAGCCTCCCATTAGTGAGCGGGGAGCTGTTTTTT. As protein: CASSLPLVSGELFF.

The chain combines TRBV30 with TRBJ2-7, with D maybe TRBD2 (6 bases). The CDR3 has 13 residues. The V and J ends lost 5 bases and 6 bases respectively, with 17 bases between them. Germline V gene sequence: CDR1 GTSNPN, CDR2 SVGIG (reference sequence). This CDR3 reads CAWGGTVGREQYF. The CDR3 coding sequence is TGTGCCTGGGGGGGGACTGTGGGGCGCGAGCAGTACTTC.

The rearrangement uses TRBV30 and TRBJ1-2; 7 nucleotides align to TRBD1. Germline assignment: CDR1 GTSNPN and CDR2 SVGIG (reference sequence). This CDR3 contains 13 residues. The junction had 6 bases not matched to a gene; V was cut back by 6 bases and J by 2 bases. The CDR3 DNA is TGTGCCTGTTCCGGGACAGTGAACTATGGCTACACCTTC. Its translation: CACSGTVNYGYTF.

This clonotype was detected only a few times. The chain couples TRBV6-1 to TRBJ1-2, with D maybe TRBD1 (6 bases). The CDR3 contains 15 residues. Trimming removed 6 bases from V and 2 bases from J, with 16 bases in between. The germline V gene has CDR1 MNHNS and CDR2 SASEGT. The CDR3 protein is CASRPVSGGNYGYTF. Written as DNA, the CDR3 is TGTGCCAGCAGGCCGGTGTCCGGGGGCAACTATGGCTACACCTTC.

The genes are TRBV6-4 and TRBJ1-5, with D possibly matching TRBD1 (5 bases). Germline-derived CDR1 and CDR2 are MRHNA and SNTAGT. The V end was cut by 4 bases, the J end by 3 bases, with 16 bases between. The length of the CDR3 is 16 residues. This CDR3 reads CASSGPAGPNNQPQHF. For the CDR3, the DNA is TGTGCCAGCAGTGGGCCCGCGGGACCCAACAATCAGCCCCAGCATTTT.

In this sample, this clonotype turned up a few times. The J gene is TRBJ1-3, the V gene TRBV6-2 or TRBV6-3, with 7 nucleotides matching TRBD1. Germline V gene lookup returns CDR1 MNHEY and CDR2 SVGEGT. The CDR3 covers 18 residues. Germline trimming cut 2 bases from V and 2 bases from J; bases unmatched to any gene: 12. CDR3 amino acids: CASSYTWRPGQTGNTIYF. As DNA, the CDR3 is TGTGCCAGCAGTTACACCTGGCGCCCGGGACAGACTGGAAACACCATATATTTT.

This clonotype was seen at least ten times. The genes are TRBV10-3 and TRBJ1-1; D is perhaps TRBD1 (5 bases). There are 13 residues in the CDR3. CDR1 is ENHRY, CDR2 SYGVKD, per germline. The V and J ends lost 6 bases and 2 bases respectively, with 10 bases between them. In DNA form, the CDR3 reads TGTGCCATCAGAAGGGGAGACAACACTGAAGCTTTCTTT. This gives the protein CAIRRGDNTEAFF.